One and the same sample provided the 26 T cell receptor beta chains below, sequenced in a study of patients and donors after allogeneic stem cell transplantation (dated by TCRdb to the early 2020s). Libraries were built with RT-PCR. TCRdb records NextSeq 550 as the sequencer. TCRdb cleaned the public reads at Q25 with fastp, built clones with MiXCR and kept in-frame beta chains. Entries are consolidated by CDR3 protein sequence, retaining the most common genes and DNA. In this sample the table shows 400,000 to 500,000 distinct CDR3 sequences, 16% of which occur a single time. The top ten hold less than 8.5% of the sample. The sequencing sample was made of blood, either unsorted or a sorted T cell fraction (not recorded which). These receptors were obtained from a human donor who was either an allogeneic HSCT recipient or a stem cell or donor lymphocyte infusion donor (not recorded which). It is not recorded whose cells these are; they may come from a transplant donor.

V is TRBV20-1 and J is TRBJ2-5; 7 positions match TRBD1. The germline CDR1 and CDR2 sequences are DFQATT and SNEGSKA (reference sequence). The CDR3 contains 13 residues. The ends lost 4 bases at V and 5 bases at J; junction bases unmatched: 7. The CDR3 DNA follows: TGCAGTGCTATCAGACAGGGCGGCGAGACCCAGTACTTC. It specifies CSAIRQGGETQYF.

The CDR3 nucleotides read TGTGCCACCAGTGACTCGGGACTTTCCGTGGAGACCCAGTACTTC. It yields the protein CATSDSGLSVETQYF. The chain combines TRBV24-1 with TRBJ2-5; D might be TRBD2 (6 bases). V was shortened by 4 bases and J by 5 bases, with 16 bases between the two germline ends. This CDR3 has 15 residues. CDR1 and CDR2 from the germline V gene are KGHDR and SFDVKD.

This clonotype was seen a handful of times. The J gene is TRBJ1-1, the V gene TRBV5-1, with D unresolved. Germline V CDR1 and CDR2: SGHRS, YFSETQ. V was trimmed by 0 bases and J by 8 bases, leaving 14 bases between them. CDR3 size: 14 residues. The CDR3 bases are TGCGCCAGCAGCTTGGCGGGAGGCAGCTCCGAAGCTTTCTTT. As protein: CASSLAGGSSEAFF.

The chain uses TRBV12-5 and TRBJ2-1, with D perhaps being TRBD1 or TRBD2 (7 bases each). This CDR3 region has 16 residues. Germline CDR1 is LGHNT and CDR2 is FRNRAP. V was shortened by 0 bases and J by 6 bases, with 15 bases between the two germline ends. CDR3 nucleotide sequence: TGTGCTAGTGGTTTGGTACTGCAGGGGGGGTCCAATGAGCAGTTCTTC. As protein: CASGLVLQGGSNEQFF.

This clonotype has more than one count but fewer than ten. V and J are TRBV24-1 and TRBJ2-3; 7 nucleotides match TRBD1. Per the germline V gene, CDR1 is KGHDR and CDR2 is SFDVKD. Trimming removed 3 bases from V and 4 bases from J; junction bases left unmatched: 9. The length of the CDR3 is 16 residues. Written as DNA, the CDR3 is TGTGCCACCAGTGATCCCGGGACAGTCGTCTCAGATACGCAGTATTTT. Translating gives CATSDPGTVVSDTQYF.

This clonotype has a count of ten or more. The chain links TRBV18 to TRBJ1-1; no definite D call. With 3 bases removed from V and 1 base from J, the gap between germline ends came to 6 bases. The CDR3 loop spans 13 amino acids. Germline CDR1 and CDR2: KGHSH and LQKENI. As DNA, the CDR3 is TGTGCCAGCTCACCCCAGGCGAACACTGAAGCTTTCTTT. Amino acids: CASSPQANTEAFF.

This clonotype was counted a few times. The chain carries TRBV6-2 or TRBV6-3 and TRBJ1-2; maybe TRBD1 (6 bases). Germline CDR1 reads MNHEY; CDR2 reads SVGEGT. This CDR3 is 16 amino acids long. V lost 5 bases to trimming and J lost 5 bases, with 21 bases between them. The chain's CDR3 is CASSNPGTQRWYGYTF. For the CDR3, the DNA is TGTGCCAGCAGTAACCCCGGGACACAGAGGTGGTATGGCTACACCTTC.

V is TRBV20-1 and J is TRBJ2-7; D is uncertain. Trimming cost V 1 base and J 4 bases, with 17 bases left between them. The CDR3 consists of 15 residues. CDR1 DFQATT and CDR2 SNEGSKA come from the germline V gene (reference sequence). This CDR3 reads CSARVGPFQLYEQYF. The CDR3 DNA sequence: TGCAGTGCTAGAGTAGGGCCATTCCAGCTATACGAGCAGTACTTC.

The genes are TRBV29-1 and TRBJ2-7; possibly TRBD1 for D (5 bases). The CDR3 consists of 12 residues. Trimming cost V 3 bases and J 3 bases, with 9 bases left between them. CDR1 and CDR2 from the germline V gene are SQVTM and ANQGSEA. DNA of the CDR3: TGCAGCGTTGAGCTAGGGGTCTACGAGCAGTACTTC. Translated, it gives CSVELGVYEQYF.

This clonotype was counted only a few times. The chain combines TRBV12-3 or TRBV12-4 with TRBJ2-1; 8 bases line up with TRBD1. Trimming took 5 bases from V and 1 from J; bases not matched to a gene: 4. The CDR3 loop spans 15 amino acids. The CDR3: CASSPYRGSYNEQFF. As DNA, the CDR3 is TGTGCCAGCAGTCCTTACAGGGGGTCCTACAATGAGCAGTTCTTC.

The chain carries TRBV12-3 or TRBV12-4 and TRBJ2-3, with 8 bases identical to TRBD2. The CDR3 runs to 15 residues. J lost 10 bases, V lost 2 bases, and 11 bases had no gene match. The CDR3 protein is CASSLRTTIGGAQYF. CDR3 bases: TGTGCCAGCAGTTTAAGGACTACCATCGGGGGGGCGCAGTATTTT.

This clonotype occurred many times. The chain links TRBV12-3 or TRBV12-4 to TRBJ2-3; D is uncertain. This CDR3 spans 11 amino acids. The ends were cut back, 8 bases at V and 2 bases at J, with 5 bases in the middle. The CDR3: CASQTTDTQYF. DNA for the CDR3: TGTGCCAGCCAGACCACAGATACGCAGTATTTT.

The gene calls are TRBV11-2 and TRBJ2-7, with 9 bases lining up with TRBD1. The CDR3 totals 18 residues. CDR1 is SGHAT, CDR2 FQNNGV, per germline. V was pared by 2 bases and J by 0 bases, with 11 bases of the junction left unmatched. The CDR3, as DNA: TGTGCCAGCAGCTTACCGACCGGGACAGGGATTAGCTCCTACGAGCAGTACTTC. Translating it yields CASSLPTGTGISSYEQYF.

This chain connects TRBV27 to TRBJ2-2; D gene unclear. Between the trimmed V and J ends, which lost 2 bases and 2 bases, there was a span of 6 bases. The CDR3 runs 14 residues. CDR1 and CDR2 (germline): MNHEY, SMNVEV (reference sequence). The CDR3 loop is CASSLMTNTGELFF. The CDR3 DNA is TGTGCCAGCAGTTTAATGACAAACACCGGGGAGCTGTTTTTT.

With regard to this clonotype: The junction and the germline gene differ at one end; a read error may be behind it. J is TRBJ2-2 and V is TRBV5-1; 7 bases match TRBD1. This CDR3 comprises 18 residues. In germline, CDR1 is SGHRS, CDR2 YFSETQ. The CDR3 DNA is TGCGCCAGCTTTAAGTCCAAACCCGGGACAGAGAACACCGGGCAGCTGTTTTTT. Its translation is CASFKSKPGTENTGQLFF. The full variable domain, its missing parts supplied by reference TRBV5-1 and TRBJ2-2, is KAGVTQTPRYLIKTRGQQVTLSCSPISGHRSVSWYQQTPGQGLQFLFEYFSETQRNKGNFPGRFSGRQFSNSRSEMNVSTLELGDSALYLCASFKSKPGTENTGQLFFGEGSRLTVL.

The gene calls are TRBV4-1 and TRBJ2-7; the match to TRBD2 covers 8 bases. Germline lookup yields CDR1 MGHRA and CDR2 YSYEKL. V shed 0 bases, J shed 7 bases, and the junction held 14 bases outside the gene matches. This CDR3 contains 17 residues. In DNA form, the CDR3 reads TGCGCCAGCAGCCAAGATTGGACCGGGGGGGGCCTACTTGAGCAGTACTTC. Protein: CASSQDWTGGGLLEQYF.

This chain joins TRBV20-1 and TRBJ2-3; D remains unclear. The CDR3 covers 14 residues. Germline CDR1 and CDR2: DFQATT and SNEGSKA (reference sequence). With 3 bases removed from V and 2 bases from J, the gap between germline ends came to 12 bases. The CDR3 region has the DNA TGCAGTGCTAGTTTTTACCCCATCACAGATACGCAGTATTTT. It codes for CSASFYPITDTQYF.

This clonotype has just a few counts. The chain links TRBV15 to TRBJ2-3; 9 bases line up with TRBD2. The CDR3 covers 16 residues. CDR1 is LNHNV, CDR2 YYDKDF, per germline (reference sequence). The J segment lost 4 bases and the V segment lost 0 bases, leaving 5 bases of the junction unmatched. CDR3 bases: TGTGCCACCAGCAGAGAAGGGCGGGGGGGCCCAGATACGCAGTATTTT. Translating it yields CATSREGRGGPDTQYF.

This clonotype has just a few counts. The chain recombines TRBV20-1 with TRBJ1-5; a weak D match, TRBD1 (5 bases). Germline CDR1 reads DFQATT; CDR2 reads SNEGSKA (reference sequence). Trimming shortened V by 3 bases and J by 1 base, and 7 bases separated the two germline ends. The CDR3 runs to 13 residues. The CDR3 nucleotides are TGCAGTGCTAGCCCAGGGAGCAATCAGCCCCAGCATTTT. Amino acid sequence: CSASPGSNQPQHF.

In this sample, this clonotype turned up many times. The chain uses TRBV3-1 and TRBJ2-5; D is uncertain. The V gene's germline CDR1 is LGHDT and CDR2 YNNKEL (reference sequence). V shed 0 bases and J shed 2 bases, with 10 bases lying between them. The CDR3 is made up of 15 amino acids. CDR3 nucleotides: TGTGCCAGCAGCCAAGATCGGGTTCTGCAAGAGACCCAGTACTTC. Translated, it gives CASSQDRVLQETQYF.

The chain combines TRBV4-2 with TRBJ2-5; TRBD2 agrees at 9 bases. The CDR3 runs 16 residues. Germline V lookup: CDR1 LGHNA, CDR2 YNFKEQ. V dropped 1 base and J dropped 2; count of bases not matched to a gene: 5. Here the CDR3 reads CASSQVAGAFQETQYF. The CDR3, as DNA: TGTGCCAGCAGCCAAGTAGCGGGAGCCTTTCAAGAGACCCAGTACTTC.

The sample holds a few counts of this clonotype. The chain is built from TRBV20-1 and TRBJ2-1, with 14 bases matching TRBD2. The CDR3 is made up of 15 amino acids. The V gene end was trimmed by 3 bases and the J gene end by 7 bases; junction bases not matched to a gene: 5. The V gene's germline CDR1 is DFQATT and CDR2 SNEGSKA (reference sequence). CDR3 DNA sequence: TGCAGTGCTAGCCCCGGGACTAGCGGGGGTAATGAGCAGTTCTTC. Translation gives CSASPGTSGGNEQFF.

This chain joins TRBV6-2 or TRBV6-3 and TRBJ2-6, with D unclear. The CDR3 totals 15 residues. The germline V gene encodes CDR1 MNHEY and CDR2 SVGEGT. Trimming stripped 5 bases from V and 2 bases from J, with 10 bases between. CDR3 sequence (DNA): TGTGCCAGCAGTCTCCGGGCAACTGGGGCCAACGTCCTGACTTTC. It is translated as CASSLRATGANVLTF.

The V call is TRBV4-1, the J call TRBJ2-1; 14 positions agree with TRBD2. The CDR3 extends over 18 amino acids. Germline CDR1 and CDR2: MGHRA and YSYEKL. Trimming at V came to 4 bases and at J to 8 bases, leaving 13 bases not matched to a gene. The CDR3 loop reads CASSRQGTSGSPLDEQFF. CDR3 sequence (DNA): TGCGCCAGCAGCCGCCAAGGGACTAGCGGGAGCCCATTGGATGAGCAGTTCTTC.

As DNA, the CDR3 is TGTGCCAGCAGCCCCCACAGGGATACGCAGTATTTT. Translation: CASSPHRDTQYF. The gene calls are TRBV3-1 and TRBJ2-3, with D maybe TRBD1 (5 bases). Per the germline V gene, CDR1 is LGHDT and CDR2 is YNNKEL (reference sequence). The CDR3 is 12 residues long. Trimming took 4 bases from V and 6 from J, leaving 8 bases between them.

This sequence joins TRBV29-1 and TRBJ1-2; the D is unclear. The V end lost 7 bases, the J end lost 6 bases, and 12 bases lay between the germline ends. CDR1 is SQVTM and CDR2 is ANQGSEA in the germline V gene. The CDR3 is 11 residues long. In nucleotides, the CDR3 is TGCAGCGGCGTCGAGGGCCATGGCTACACCTTC. This codes for CSGVEGHGYTF.